Listed here is a single TCR beta chain. Its antigen remains unidentified. This record comes from a study of OX40 agonist ivuxolimab in advanced cancers. Study-level background: The study reported partial responses in three patients: one hepatocellular carcinoma, two cutaneous melanoma. Overall study results and limits: Some of the lowest clonal expansion was seen in partial responders at 0.1-3.0 mg/kg. In general, CD8+ T cells held more expanded clones than CD4+ did, on average.

V lost 0 bases and J lost 4; bases outside the gene matches: 8. Germline V CDR1 and CDR2: PRHDT, FYEKMQ (reference sequence). The CDR3 contains 16 residues. Here immunoSEQ multiplex PCR was the method, and the copy in TCRdb shows in-frame clones only, minus some. The data show 55,000 to 75,000 clones, around 84% seen once. Sample: CD4+ or CD8+ T cells sorted from blood, taken in a trial of the OX40 agonist ivuxolimab. The receptor's source is an adult with an advanced solid tumor such as melanoma, head and neck, liver or kidney cancer. The chain joins TRBV13 to TRBJ2-7, with 8 positions matching TRBD2. The CDR3 bases are TGTGCCAGCAGCTTAGGGGTCGGGAGGGATAGTTACGAGCAGTACTTC. The encoded protein is CASSLGVGRDSYEQYF.